Presented here are 8 T cell receptor beta chains from one specimen sequenced in a study of blood T cell repertoires in COVID-19. Profiling relied on immunoSEQ multiplex PCR, and the TCRdb table lists in-frame clones only, not all of them. This table holds fewer than 90,000 clones, around 90% found once. Sequences were obtained from peripheral blood. The receptors derive from a man in his 70s with acute or convalescent COVID-19.

In this sample, this clone turned up a few times. This chain links TRBV7-2 with TRBJ2-1; tentatively, D is TRBD1 (6 bases). CDR3 length: 14 residues. V was trimmed by 5 bases and J by 1 base, leaving 9 bases between them. Germline CDR1 and CDR2: SGHTA and FQGNSA. CDR3 region: CASSKDRSYNEQFF. DNA for the CDR3: TGTGCCAGCAGCAAAGACAGGTCCTACAATGAGCAGTTCTTC.

The chain couples TRBV2 to TRBJ1-5; the D is unclear. Germline V gene sequence: CDR1 SNHLY, CDR2 FYNNEI. The CDR3 length is 15 residues. The ends were cut back, 1 base at V and 8 bases at J, with 15 bases in the middle. The CDR3 DNA is TGTGCCAGCAGTGAAGTGTCGGGGAAAGGGAAGCCCCAGCATTTT. It specifies CASSEVSGKGKPQHF.

This rearrangement joins TRBV28 to TRBJ1-5; D is unclear. The V end was cut by 7 bases, the J end by 2 bases, with 15 bases between. Germline V gene lookup returns CDR1 MDHEN and CDR2 SYDVKM. This CDR3 is 15 amino acids long. CDR3 DNA: TGTGCCAGCAAAAAAAGCTCGATGGGCAATCAGCCCCAGCATTTT. Encoded protein: CASKKSSMGNQPQHF.

The chain employs TRBV28 and TRBJ1-2; D remains ambiguous. There are 12 residues in the CDR3. V was trimmed by 1 base and J by 8 bases, leaving 8 bases between them. CDR1 MDHEN and CDR2 SYDVKM come from the germline V gene. The chain's CDR3 is CASSLYRRGYTF. DNA of the CDR3: TGTGCCAGCAGTTTATATCGGAGGGGCTACACCTTC.

V usage is TRBV15 and J usage is TRBJ2-7, with D possibly matching TRBD2 (6 bases). Germline CDR1 is LNHNV and CDR2 is YYDKDF (reference sequence). The CDR3 sequence is 17 residues long. V dropped 0 bases and J dropped 6 bases, with 21 bases sitting between them. The CDR3 DNA reads as TGTGCCACCAGCAGAGATCTTGGGTCGGGGGATGGGGGCGAGCAGTACTTC. It encodes CATSRDLGSGDGGEQYF. Full variable domain (rest looked up from reference TRBV15 and TRBJ2-7): DAMVIQNPRYQVTQFGKPVTLSCSQTLNHNVMYWYQQKSSQAPKLLFHYYDKDFNNEADTPDNFQSRRPNTSFCFLDIRSPGLGDTAMYLCATSRDLGSGDGGEQYFGPGTRLTVT.

This clone was picked up a small number of times. This rearrangement joins TRBV11-2 to TRBJ2-7, with D maybe TRBD2 (5 bases). The CDR3 covers 14 residues. Germline V lookup: CDR1 SGHAT, CDR2 FQNNGV. V lost 6 bases to trimming and J lost 3 bases, with 15 bases between them. CDR3: CASSTGIGYYEQYF. CDR3 nucleotide sequence: TGTGCCAGCAGTACCGGGATAGGTTACTACGAGCAGTACTTC.

The rearrangement joins TRBV5-1 to TRBJ1-2; the D is unclear. Between the trimmed V and J ends, which lost 0 bases and 4 bases, there was a span of 10 bases. Germline lookup yields CDR1 SGHRS and CDR2 YFSETQ. The CDR3 contains 14 residues. CDR3 amino acids: CASSLAPGSYGYTF. Here the CDR3 DNA reads TGCGCCAGCAGCTTGGCGCCGGGATCCTATGGCTACACCTTC.

The gene calls are TRBV15 and TRBJ1-1; D is ambiguous. Trimming removed 0 bases at V and 0 bases at J, with 8 bases between. Germline-derived CDR1 and CDR2 are LNHNV and YYDKDF (reference sequence). This CDR3 is 15 amino acids long. The CDR3 loop reads CATSRDGRMNTEAFF. DNA for the CDR3: TGTGCCACCAGCAGAGATGGGCGTATGAACACTGAAGCTTTCTTT.